Listed below are T cell receptor beta chains from one sample, sequenced in a study of blood T cells in healthy people across ages. TCRdb re-derived calls from the 5' RACE reads in MiXCR, one entry per CDR3 protein. The data show over 950,000 distinct CDR3 sequences, with roughly 47% seen just once and roughly 23% held by the top ten. The sample taken for sequencing was blood. Every receptor here comes from a woman aged 60 to 75 in good health. CDR3s include the opening cysteine and the closing phenylalanine or tryptophan. Clone size, where shown, is once, few, many, or a class for clones that have expanded.

V: TRBV4-1
size: few
J: NA
CDR3: CASSQDVLGVSYEQYF

V: TRBV29-1
size: many
J: TRBJ2-7
CDR3: CSVVIGEQYF

V: TRBV20-1
size: NA
J: NA
CDR3: CSARPIGTLSGEQYF

V: TRBV12-3/TRBV12-4
size: NA
J: TRBJ2-2
CDR3: CASSWVTGTSGLHTGELFF

V: TRBV7-2
size: few
J: TRBJ2-6
CDR3: CASSQDSSLSGANVLTF

V: TRBV2
size: once
J: TRBJ1-4
CDR3: CASSALGTMGEKLFF

V: TRBV28
size: NA
J: TRBJ2-1
CDR3: CASSSPRASGTRIEQFF

V: TRBV7-2
size: NA
J: TRBJ1-1
CDR3: CASSLGRQTPTEAFF

V: TRBV28
size: NA
J: TRBJ2-3
CDR3: CASSLPRTGTSDTQYF

V: TRBV29-1
size: NA
J: TRBJ2-1
CDR3: CSVRTSGRGHEQFF

V: TRBV29-1
size: few
J: TRBJ2-1
CDR3: CSVGGVDEQFF

V: TRBV4-1
size: NA
J: TRBJ1-6
CDR3: CASSQGDRHNSPLHF

V: TRBV24-1
size: NA
J: TRBJ2-1
CDR3: CATSDLAGGYTEQFF

V: TRBV7-9
size: NA
J: TRBJ1-2
CDR3: CASVLTANCGYTF

V: TRBV25-1
size: NA
J: TRBJ1-2
CDR3: CASREGAQVGYTF

V: TRBV3-1
size: NA
J: TRBJ2-1
CDR3: CASSQLVLAGVSNEQFF

V: TRBV14
size: few
J: TRBJ2-7
CDR3: CASSYSGKIPYEQYF

V: TRBV27
size: NA
J: TRBJ2-1
CDR3: CATKGQGRVEHNEQFF

V: TRBV19
size: NA
J: TRBJ1-4
CDR3: CASKSRGSNEKLFF

V: TRBV20-1
size: NA
J: TRBJ1-1
CDR3: CSARGTQIVAFF

V: TRBV5-1
size: NA
J: TRBJ2-3
CDR3: CASSLNARLNSNTDTQYF

V: TRBV6-5
size: few
J: TRBJ2-7
CDR3: CAWPGYEQYF

V: TRBV7-2
size: few
J: NA
CDR3: CASSRTTGETQYF

V: TRBV12-3/TRBV12-4
size: NA
J: TRBJ2-1
CDR3: CASSFELASGRVDNEQFF

V: TRBV6-6
size: NA
J: TRBJ1-4
CDR3: CASSYSGGQSNEKLFF

V: TRBV9
size: NA
J: TRBJ2-1
CDR3: CASSVVGGGVDNEQFF

V: TRBV5-8
size: NA
J: TRBJ2-7
CDR3: CASNHVYEQYF

V: TRBV12-3/TRBV12-4
size: NA
J: TRBJ2-3
CDR3: CASSKRTSGRLRTQYF

V: TRBV21-1
size: NA
J: TRBJ2-1
CDR3: CASTWTQGCEQFF

V: TRBV7-7
size: NA
J: TRBJ2-5
CDR3: CASSSTSEDNEQYF